This T cell receptor beta chain came from a study of blood T cell repertoires in COVID-19. The repertoire was sequenced with immunoSEQ multiplex PCR; TCRdb's copy has only in-frame clones and lacks some. The sample records about 300,000 clones, more than 75% being singletons. With 4 bases clipped from V and 1 base from J, the junction kept 8 bases outside the gene matches. This CDR3 spans 18 amino acids. Per germline, CDR1 MNHEY and CDR2 SMNVEV (reference sequence). In its sample, this clone was seen once. The same CDR3 arises from other DNA sequences in this sample as well. The J gene is TRBJ2-3, the V gene TRBV27; 13 bases match TRBD2. The clonotype was recovered from a woman younger than 35 who had recovered from COVID-19. Sequenced: PBMCs or T cells enriched from blood (not recorded which). The CDR3 here is CASSSRLAGGGGTDTQYF. CDR3 in DNA: TGTGCCAGCAGTTCCCGACTAGCGGGGGGCGGCGGCACAGATACGCAGTATTTT.